This TCR beta chain was observed in a study of identical twins. One entry per CDR3 protein results from TCRdb running MiXCR on the 5' RACE reads. In the table there are about 430,000 distinct CDR3 sequences, roughly 20% of which are singletons. Study-wide results and caveats: There was an excess of low generation probability in the out-of-frame alpha sequences that twins shared. Out-of-frame sharing of TCR alpha in monozygotic twins was underestimated by models. Its conclusions, products of cross-sectional statistical analysis, did not come from following the same donors.

In every case, the donor was a healthy Caucasian. In its sample, this clonotype was seen a few times. Antigen specificity is unknown. Trimming took 3 bases from V and 0 from J, leaving 16 bases between them. There are 16 residues in the CDR3. Germline loops: CDR1 DFQATT, CDR2 SNEGSKA (reference sequence). The specimen was naive T cells sorted from blood. The clonotype originates from a man between 50 and 59 years old in good health. The rearrangement links TRBV20-1 to TRBJ2-3; a weak D match, TRBD1 (6 bases). This CDR3 is CSARSPGRGSTDTQYF. In DNA form, the CDR3 reads TGCAGTGCTAGGTCCCCAGGCAGGGGTAGCACAGATACGCAGTATTTT.